This T cell receptor (beta chain) was captured in a study of T cells in Graves' hyperthyroidism and ophthalmopathy. CDR1 is SEHNR, CDR2 FQNEAQ, per germline (reference sequence). This CDR3 contains 12 residues. Study-level points and caveats: Ophthalmopathy, as predicted by the model, came a median around 6 months after the prediction.

This clonotype was recorded a few times. What it binds is not known. The junction and the germline gene differ at one end; a read error may be behind it. It was RNA transcripts that yielded the amplified TCR beta CDR3 regions. A first-round RT-PCR of the TCR CDR3 used the HTBI primer set. From the multiplex PCR reads, TCRdb called clonotypes with MiXCR, one entry per CDR3 protein. Of 470,000 or so distinct CDR3 sequences detected, about 20% appear once; the ten largest clones hold more than 20%. This sequence originates from a man younger than 35 with Graves' hyperthyroidism. The sample taken for sequencing was blood. The J gene is TRBJ2-7, the V gene TRBV7-9, with 7 bases fitting TRBD1. CDR3 nucleotide sequence: TGTGCCAACAGCACAGGGACAGCCGAGCAGTACTTC. Residues: CANSTGTAEQYF.